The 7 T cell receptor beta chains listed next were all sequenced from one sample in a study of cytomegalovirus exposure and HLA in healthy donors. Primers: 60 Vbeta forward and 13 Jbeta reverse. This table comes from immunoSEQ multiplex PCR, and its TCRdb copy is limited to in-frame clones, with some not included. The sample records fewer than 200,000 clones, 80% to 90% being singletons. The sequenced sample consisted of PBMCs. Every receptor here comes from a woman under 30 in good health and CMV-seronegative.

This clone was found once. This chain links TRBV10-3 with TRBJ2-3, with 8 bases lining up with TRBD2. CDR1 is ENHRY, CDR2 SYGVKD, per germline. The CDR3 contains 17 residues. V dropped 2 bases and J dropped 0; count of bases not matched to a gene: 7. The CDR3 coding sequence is TGTGCCATCAGTGAGGGGAGCGGGAGTCTAAGCACAGATACGCAGTATTTT. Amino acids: CAISEGSGSLSTDTQYF.

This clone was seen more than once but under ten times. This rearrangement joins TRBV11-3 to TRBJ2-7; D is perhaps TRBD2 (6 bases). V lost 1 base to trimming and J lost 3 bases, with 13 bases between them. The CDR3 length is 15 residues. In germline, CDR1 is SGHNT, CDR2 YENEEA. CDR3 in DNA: TGTGCCAGCAGCTTAGGGAGGGGATCTGACTACGAGCAGTACTTC. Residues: CASSLGRGSDYEQYF. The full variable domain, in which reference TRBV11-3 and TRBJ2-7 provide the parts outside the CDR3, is EAGVVQSPRYKIIEKKQPVAFWCNPISGHNTLYWYLQNLGQGPELLIRYENEEAVDDSQLPKDRFSAERLKGVDSTLKIQPAELGDSAVYLCASSLGRGSDYEQYFGPGTRLTVT.

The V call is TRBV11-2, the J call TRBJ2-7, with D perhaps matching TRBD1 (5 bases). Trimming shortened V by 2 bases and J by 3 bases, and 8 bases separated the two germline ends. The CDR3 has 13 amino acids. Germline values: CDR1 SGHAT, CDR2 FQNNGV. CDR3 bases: TGTGCCAGCAGCTTACACAGGAACTACGAGCAGTACTTC. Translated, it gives CASSLHRNYEQYF.

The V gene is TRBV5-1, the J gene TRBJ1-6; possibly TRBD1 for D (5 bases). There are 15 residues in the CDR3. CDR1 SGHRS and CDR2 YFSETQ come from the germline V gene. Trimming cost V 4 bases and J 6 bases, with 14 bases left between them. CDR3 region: CASSPLGGANSPLHF. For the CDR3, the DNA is TGCGCCAGCAGCCCGTTGGGTGGGGCTAATTCACCCCTCCACTTT.

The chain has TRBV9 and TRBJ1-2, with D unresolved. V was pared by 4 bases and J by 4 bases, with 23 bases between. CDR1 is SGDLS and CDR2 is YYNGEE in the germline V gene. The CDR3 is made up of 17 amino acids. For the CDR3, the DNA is TGTGCCAGCAGCCCCAGGCAGGCGTACCCCTTTTTCTATGGCTACACCTTC. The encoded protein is CASSPRQAYPFFYGYTF.

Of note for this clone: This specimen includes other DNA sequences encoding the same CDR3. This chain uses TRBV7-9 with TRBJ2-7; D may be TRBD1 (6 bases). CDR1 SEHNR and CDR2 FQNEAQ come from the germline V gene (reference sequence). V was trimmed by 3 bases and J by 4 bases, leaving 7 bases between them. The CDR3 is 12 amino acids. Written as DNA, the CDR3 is TGTGCCAGCAGCTTCAGGGGATACGAGCAGTACTTC. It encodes CASSFRGYEQYF.

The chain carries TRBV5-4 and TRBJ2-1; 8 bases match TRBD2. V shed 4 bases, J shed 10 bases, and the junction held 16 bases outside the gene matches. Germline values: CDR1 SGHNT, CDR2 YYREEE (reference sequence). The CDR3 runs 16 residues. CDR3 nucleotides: TGTGCCAGCAGCCAAGGACTAGCCGCCCCTGGGGGGGAGCAGTTCTTC. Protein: CASSQGLAAPGGEQFF.